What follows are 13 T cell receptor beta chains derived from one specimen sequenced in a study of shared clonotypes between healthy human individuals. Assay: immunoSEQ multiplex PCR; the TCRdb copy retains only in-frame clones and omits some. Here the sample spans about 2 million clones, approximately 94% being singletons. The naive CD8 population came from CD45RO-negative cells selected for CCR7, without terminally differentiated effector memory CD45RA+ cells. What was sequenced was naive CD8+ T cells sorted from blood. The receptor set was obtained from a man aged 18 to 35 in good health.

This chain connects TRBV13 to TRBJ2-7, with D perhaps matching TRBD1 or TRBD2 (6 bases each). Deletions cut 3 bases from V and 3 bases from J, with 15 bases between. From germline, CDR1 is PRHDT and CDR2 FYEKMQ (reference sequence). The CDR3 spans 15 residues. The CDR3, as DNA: TGTGCCAGCAGCTTCGGGACACCGGGAGACTACGAGCAGTACTTC. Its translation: CASSFGTPGDYEQYF.

CDR3 loop: CASSLQGASLYEQYF. CDR3 DNA: TGCGCCAGCAGCTTACAGGGGGCGTCCCTCTACGAGCAGTACTTC. The chain couples TRBV5-1 to TRBJ2-7; 9 nucleotides line up with TRBD1. In germline, CDR1 is SGHRS, CDR2 YFSETQ. The J segment lost 3 bases and the V segment lost 2 bases, leaving 6 bases of the junction unmatched. This CDR3 contains 15 residues.

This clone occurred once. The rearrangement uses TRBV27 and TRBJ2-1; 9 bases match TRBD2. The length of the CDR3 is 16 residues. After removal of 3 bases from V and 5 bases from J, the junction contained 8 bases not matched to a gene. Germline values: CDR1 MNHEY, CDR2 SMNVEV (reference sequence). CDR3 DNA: TGTGCCAGCAGTTTCGTTTGGGGACTAGCCGACAATGAGCAGTTCTTC. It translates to CASSFVWGLADNEQFF.

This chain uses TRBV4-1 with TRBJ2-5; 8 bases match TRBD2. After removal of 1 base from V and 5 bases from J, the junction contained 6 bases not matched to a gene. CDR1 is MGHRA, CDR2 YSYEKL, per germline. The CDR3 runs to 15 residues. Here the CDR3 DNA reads TGCGCCAGCAGCCAAGTGGGGCGGGAGGCCGAGACCCAGTACTTC. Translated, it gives CASSQVGREAETQYF.

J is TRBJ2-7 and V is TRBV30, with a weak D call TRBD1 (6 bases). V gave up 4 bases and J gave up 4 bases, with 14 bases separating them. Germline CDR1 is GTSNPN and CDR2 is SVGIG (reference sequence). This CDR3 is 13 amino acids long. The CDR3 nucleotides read TGTGCCTGGAAGGTAGGGGGTAATTACGAGCAGTACTTC. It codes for CAWKVGGNYEQYF.

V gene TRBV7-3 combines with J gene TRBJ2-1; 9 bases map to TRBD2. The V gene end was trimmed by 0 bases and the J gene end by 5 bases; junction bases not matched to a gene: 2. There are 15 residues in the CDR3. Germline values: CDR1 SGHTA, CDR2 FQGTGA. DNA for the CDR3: TGTGCCAGCAGCTTAACGGGACTAGCTGACAATGAGCAGTTCTTC. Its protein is CASSLTGLADNEQFF.

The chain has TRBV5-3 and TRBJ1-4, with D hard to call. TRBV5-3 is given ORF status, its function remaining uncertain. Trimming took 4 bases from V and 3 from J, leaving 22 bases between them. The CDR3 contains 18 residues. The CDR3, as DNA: TGTGCCAGAAGCCATCAGATCGACGGGATCGGGCCTAATGAAAAACTGTTTTTT. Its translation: CARSHQIDGIGPNEKLFF.

The CDR3 region has the DNA TGTGCCAGCAGTACCCAGGGACCCGACACTGAAGCTTTCTTT. Translated: CASSTQGPDTEAFF. The chain uses TRBV9 and TRBJ1-1; TRBD1 is a possible D gene (5 bases). The CDR3 is 14 residues long. The V end was cut by 5 bases, the J end by 3 bases, with 14 bases between. Germline V gene lookup returns CDR1 SGDLS and CDR2 YYNGEE.

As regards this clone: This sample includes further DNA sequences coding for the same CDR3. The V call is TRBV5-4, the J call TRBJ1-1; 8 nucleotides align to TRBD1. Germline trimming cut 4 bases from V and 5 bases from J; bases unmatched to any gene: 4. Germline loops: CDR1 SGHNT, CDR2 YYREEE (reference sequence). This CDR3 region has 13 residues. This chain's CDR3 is CASSRDRGTEAFF. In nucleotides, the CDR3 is TGTGCCAGCAGCCGAGACAGGGGTACTGAAGCTTTCTTT.

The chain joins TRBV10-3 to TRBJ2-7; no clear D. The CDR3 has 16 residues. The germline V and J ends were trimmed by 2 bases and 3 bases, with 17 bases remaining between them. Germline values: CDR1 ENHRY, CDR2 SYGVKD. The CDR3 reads CAISEPDVAANYEQYF. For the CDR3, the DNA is TGTGCCATCAGTGAGCCAGACGTGGCGGCCAACTACGAGCAGTACTTC.

CDR3 nucleotide sequence: TGTGCCAGCAGCGCACAGGGGGCGTGTACTGAAGCTTTCTTT. It codes for CASSAQGACTEAFF. The V and J genes are TRBV21-1 and TRBJ1-1; no DNA check was done on the table's D call, TRBD1. TRBV21-1 is termed a pseudogene. The CDR3 runs 14 residues.

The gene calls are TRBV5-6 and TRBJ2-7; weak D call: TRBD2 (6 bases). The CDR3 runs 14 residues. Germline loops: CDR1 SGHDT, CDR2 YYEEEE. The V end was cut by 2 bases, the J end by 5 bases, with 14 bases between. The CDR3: CASSFSLAPNEQYF. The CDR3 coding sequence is TGTGCCAGCAGCTTTTCACTAGCTCCGAACGAGCAGTACTTC.

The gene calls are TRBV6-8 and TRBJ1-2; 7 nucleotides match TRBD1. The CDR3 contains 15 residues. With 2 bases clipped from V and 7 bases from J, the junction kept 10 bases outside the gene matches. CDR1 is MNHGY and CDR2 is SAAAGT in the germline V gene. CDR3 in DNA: TGTGCCAGCAGTTACAGTCAGGGGGGCGCGGGTGGCTACACCTTC. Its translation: CASSYSQGGAGGYTF.